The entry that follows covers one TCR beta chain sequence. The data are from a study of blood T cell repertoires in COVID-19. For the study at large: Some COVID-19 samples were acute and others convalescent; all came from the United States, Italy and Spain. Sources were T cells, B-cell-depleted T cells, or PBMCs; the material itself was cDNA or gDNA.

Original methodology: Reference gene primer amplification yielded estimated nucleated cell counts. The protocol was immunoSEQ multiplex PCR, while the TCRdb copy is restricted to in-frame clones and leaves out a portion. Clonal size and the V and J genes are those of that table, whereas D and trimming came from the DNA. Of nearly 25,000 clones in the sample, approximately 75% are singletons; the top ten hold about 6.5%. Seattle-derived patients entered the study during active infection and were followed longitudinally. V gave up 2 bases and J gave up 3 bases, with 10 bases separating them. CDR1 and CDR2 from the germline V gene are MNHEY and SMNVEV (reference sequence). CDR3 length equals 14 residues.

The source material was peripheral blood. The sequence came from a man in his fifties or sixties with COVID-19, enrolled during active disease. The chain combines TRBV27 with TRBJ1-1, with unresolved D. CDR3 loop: CASSLRWAYTEAFF. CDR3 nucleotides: TGTGCCAGCAGTTTAAGGTGGGCATACACTGAAGCTTTCTTT.